The next 24 T cell receptor beta chains were all read from a single sample in a study of T cells in Graves' hyperthyroidism and ophthalmopathy. RNA transcripts gave rise to amplified TCR beta CDR3 regions. The HTBI primer set drove a first-round RT-PCR of the TCR CDR3. Each CDR3 protein gets one entry after TCRdb re-called the multiplex PCR reads with MiXCR. The sample includes 360,000 or so distinct CDR3 sequences, approximately 19% of them seen just once. Sequencing input: blood. The receptors stem from a woman under 30 with Graves' hyperthyroidism.

This clonotype was counted at least ten times. The DNA of the CDR3 is TGTGCCAGCAGTTTTCAGGGGGAACCCAATCAGCCCCAGCATTTT. This codes for CASSFQGEPNQPQHF. V and J are TRBV6-5 and TRBJ1-5; 7 positions match TRBD1. CDR1 and CDR2 (germline): MNHEY, SVGAGI. V lost 4 bases and J lost 3; bases outside the gene matches: 6. The CDR3 covers 15 residues.

This clonotype is a singleton in its sample. The genes are TRBV19 and TRBJ1-5; D gene uncertain. Germline V lookup: CDR1 LNHDA, CDR2 SQIVND (reference sequence). V lost 2 bases and J lost 6, with 5 bases in between. This CDR3 is built from 12 residues. The CDR3 reads CASSIMSQPQHF. The CDR3 DNA reads as TGTGCCAGTAGTATAATGAGTCAGCCCCAGCATTTT. Combining the CDR3 with reference TRBV19 and TRBJ1-5 gives the whole variable domain DGGITQSPKYLFRKEGQNVTLSCEQNLNHDAMYWYRQDPGQGLRLIYYSQIVNDFQKGDIAEGYSVSREKKESFPLTVTSAQKNPTAFYLCASSIMSQPQHFGDGTRLSIL.

At least ten counts were recorded for this clonotype. The chain uses TRBV13 and TRBJ1-2; no clear D gene. Germline V gene data show CDR1 as PRHDT and CDR2 as FYEKMQ (reference sequence). There are 14 residues in the CDR3. Trimming shortened V by 4 bases and J by 2 bases, and 11 bases separated the two germline ends. CDR3 nucleotides: TGTGCCAGCAGCTCGCTTGGTGAGAACTATGGCTACACCTTC. It codes for CASSSLGENYGYTF.

This clonotype was observed many times. This sequence joins TRBV6-2 or TRBV6-3 and TRBJ1-5; tentatively, D is TRBD1 (5 bases). Germline V lookup: CDR1 MNHEY, CDR2 SVGEGT. The CDR3 runs to 18 residues. V was trimmed by 2 bases and J by 4 bases, leaving 21 bases between them. CDR3 DNA sequence: TGTGCCAGCAGTTACACCTCCCGCGGGGCAGGGAAAAATCAGCCCCAGCATTTT. Its protein is CASSYTSRGAGKNQPQHF.

This clonotype was seen repeatedly, ten times or more. The chain couples TRBV18 to TRBJ2-5; the match to TRBD2 covers 8 bases. After removal of 4 bases from V and 0 bases from J, the junction contained 4 bases not matched to a gene. This CDR3 has 15 residues. From germline, CDR1 is KGHSH and CDR2 LQKENI. CDR3 amino acids: CASSHLAGNQETQYF. DNA of the CDR3: TGTGCCAGCTCACATCTAGCGGGCAACCAAGAGACCCAGTACTTC.

This clonotype was observed many times. The chain joins TRBV6-5 to TRBJ2-7, with D perhaps assigned TRBD1 or TRBD2 (6 bases each). The CDR3 covers 13 residues. The germline CDR1 and CDR2 sequences are MNHEY and SVGAGI. V lost 10 bases and J lost 0, with 13 bases in between. CDR3 sequence (DNA): TGTGCCACCGGGGGCAGGAACTCCTACGAGCAGTACTTC. Protein product: CATGGRNSYEQYF.

This clonotype was recorded many times. This sequence joins TRBV5-1 and TRBJ2-5; no definite D call. The CDR3 spans 14 residues. Trimming took 2 bases from V and 4 from J, leaving 12 bases between them. CDR1 and CDR2 from the germline V gene are SGHRS and YFSETQ. CDR3 loop: CASSLQRWGETQYF. The CDR3 DNA is TGCGCCAGCAGCTTACAGCGTTGGGGAGAGACCCAGTACTTC.

This clonotype was counted ten times or more. The chain combines TRBV7-2 with TRBJ2-5; 10 bases fit TRBD2. V dropped 5 bases and J dropped 2; count of bases not matched to a gene: 8. Germline V CDR1 and CDR2: SGHTA, FQGNSA. CDR3 length equals 16 residues. The chain's CDR3 is CASSLSSGGQQETQYF. The DNA of the CDR3 is TGTGCCAGCAGCCTATCTAGCGGGGGCCAACAAGAGACCCAGTACTTC.

At least ten counts were recorded for this clonotype. This chain joins TRBV6-1 and TRBJ2-3, with 8 bases fitting TRBD1. This CDR3 is built from 17 residues. Germline CDR1 is MNHNS and CDR2 is SASEGT. The J segment lost 2 bases and the V segment lost 4 bases, leaving 11 bases of the junction unmatched. Written as DNA, the CDR3 is TGTGCCAGCAGTGTCAATAACAGGGGGAGCCTCACAGATACGCAGTATTTT. Translated, it gives CASSVNNRGSLTDTQYF.

This clonotype has a count of ten or more. The chain joins TRBV5-4 to TRBJ2-5; D not certain. The germline V gene encodes CDR1 SGHNT and CDR2 YYREEE (reference sequence). The CDR3 has 15 amino acids. V lost 1 base to trimming and J lost 2 bases, with 12 bases between them. The DNA of the CDR3 is TGTGCCAGCAGCTTGAGGATTTACAGTCAAGAGACCCAGTACTTC. Translation: CASSLRIYSQETQYF.

This chain links TRBV6-5 with TRBJ2-5; the match to TRBD2 covers 11 bases. The CDR3 is 18 amino acids. The V and J ends lost 6 bases and 5 bases, in that order; junction bases with no gene match: 17. Germline assignment: CDR1 MNHEY and CDR2 SVGAGI. This chain's CDR3 is CASSLLTTVAGGRETQYF. The DNA of the CDR3 is TGTGCCAGCAGCTTACTCACGACGGTAGCGGGGGGGCGGGAGACCCAGTACTTC.

In this sample, this clonotype turned up many times. The genes are TRBV6-1 and TRBJ2-7, with unresolved D. V was pared by 2 bases and J by 2 bases, with 13 bases between. Germline V gene data show CDR1 as MNHNS and CDR2 as SASEGT. The CDR3 totals 15 residues. The CDR3 sequence is CASSERAGEPYEQYF. In DNA form, the CDR3 reads TGTGCCAGCAGTGAACGGGCAGGAGAACCCTACGAGCAGTACTTC.

This clonotype was counted a few times. The chain recombines TRBV28 with TRBJ1-5; 7 bases agree with TRBD1. The CDR3 sequence is 15 residues long. With 8 bases clipped from V and 5 bases from J, the junction kept 12 bases outside the gene matches. Per the germline V gene, CDR1 is MDHEN and CDR2 is SYDVKM. The CDR3 is CASRTGGILDQPQHF. The CDR3 DNA is TGTGCCAGCCGGACAGGTGGGATATTGGATCAGCCCCAGCATTTT. Based on the CDR3 plus reference TRBV28 and TRBJ1-5, the full variable domain is DVKVTQSSRYLVKRTGEKVFLECVQDMDHENMFWYRQDPGLGLRLIYFSYDVKMKEKGDIPEGYSVSREKKERFSLILESASTNQTSMYLCASRTGGILDQPQHFGDGTRLSIL.

This clonotype was detected ten times or more. The chain joins TRBV5-1 to TRBJ1-2, with TRBD1 identical over 7 bases. Germline V gene data show CDR1 as SGHRS and CDR2 as YFSETQ. The CDR3 totals 13 residues. The trim removed 4 bases at V and 5 bases at J, leaving 5 bases unmatched. The CDR3 is CASSPGQWYGYTF. For the CDR3, the DNA is TGCGCCAGCAGCCCGGGACAGTGGTATGGCTACACCTTC.

The table lists this clonotype with many counts. The junction differs from germline at one of its ends, possibly a read error. The CDR3 is CASGLLAGMEETQYF. Written as DNA, the CDR3 is TGTGCCAGCGGTTTACTAGCGGGGATGGAAGAGACCCAGTACTTC. The chain employs TRBV12-3 or TRBV12-4 and TRBJ2-5; 10 nucleotides line up with TRBD2. The CDR3 loop spans 15 amino acids.

As concerns this clonotype: This may be a read error, as it is one base from a much larger clone. This chain links TRBV28 with TRBJ2-7; D uncertain. CDR3 length: 15 amino acids. Germline CDR1 reads MDHEN; CDR2 reads SYDVKM. Deletions cut 6 bases from V and 3 bases from J, with 18 bases between. CDR3 loop: CASSFRTFARYEQYF. CDR3 DNA sequence: TGTGCCAGCAGCTTCCGAACCTTCGCTCGCTACGAGCAGTACTTC.

This clonotype was observed many times. The chain combines TRBV6-5 with TRBJ1-2; 10 positions match TRBD1. Germline V gene lookup returns CDR1 MNHEY and CDR2 SVGAGI. V dropped 9 bases and J dropped 2; count of bases not matched to a gene: 9. The CDR3 runs to 15 residues. As DNA, the CDR3 is TGTGCCAGTGGGGGACAGGGGAACGCAAACTATGGCTACACCTTC. It codes for CASGGQGNANYGYTF.

The V and J genes are TRBV13 and TRBJ2-4, with D perhaps matching TRBD2 (6 bases). V lost 3 bases to trimming and J lost 0 bases, with 9 bases between them. This CDR3 region has 15 residues. From germline, CDR1 is PRHDT and CDR2 FYEKMQ (reference sequence). As DNA, the CDR3 is TGTGCCAGCAGCTTTGGGGGGAGAGCCAAAAACATTCAGTACTTC. Translated, it gives CASSFGGRAKNIQYF.

This clonotype has a count of ten or more. This chain joins TRBV29-1 and TRBJ1-1, with D uncertain. Germline-derived CDR1 and CDR2 are SQVTM and ANQGSEA. Trimming left V 3 bases short and J 1 base short, with 6 bases between. CDR3 length: 12 residues. The CDR3: CSVEEANTEAFF. The CDR3 DNA is TGCAGCGTTGAGGAGGCGAACACTGAAGCTTTCTTT.

This clonotype was seen many times. V is TRBV28 and J is TRBJ2-5, with D perhaps being TRBD1 or TRBD2 (5 bases each). CDR1 is MDHEN, CDR2 SYDVKM, per germline. The CDR3 sequence is 13 residues long. V lost 6 bases and J 4 bases, leaving 12 bases between the germline ends. CDR3 residues: CASSPGPGETQYF. For the CDR3, the DNA is TGTGCCAGCAGCCCGGGGCCAGGAGAGACCCAGTACTTC.

The sample holds many counts of this clonotype. V gene TRBV5-1 combines with J gene TRBJ2-5; D might be TRBD2 (5 bases). The CDR3 extends over 14 amino acids. CDR1 and CDR2 (germline): SGHRS, YFSETQ. The ends were cut back, 0 bases at V and 7 bases at J, with 13 bases in the middle. The CDR3 protein is CASSLARGSGTQYF. CDR3 in DNA: TGCGCCAGCAGCTTGGCCAGAGGGTCGGGGACCCAGTACTTC.

This clonotype was found many times. This chain joins TRBV6-5 and TRBJ2-7; D might be TRBD2 (5 bases). With 2 bases removed from V and 7 bases from J, the gap between germline ends came to 15 bases. This CDR3 region has 14 residues. Germline V gene lookup returns CDR1 MNHEY and CDR2 SVGAGI. The CDR3 coding sequence is TGTGCCAGCAGTTACACCTCGACCCAGCGGGAGCAGTACTTC. As protein: CASSYTSTQREQYF.

This clonotype was picked up many times. This chain links TRBV9 with TRBJ1-2; D is unclear. The CDR3 contains 12 residues. Trimming removed 10 bases at V and 6 bases at J, with 16 bases between. Germline V gene data show CDR1 as SGDLS and CDR2 as YYNGEE. CDR3: CAGPGLSNGYTF. The CDR3 DNA sequence: TGTGCCGGACCCGGCCTGAGCAATGGCTACACCTTC.

The chain joins TRBV11-2 to TRBJ1-6; no clear D gene. Germline CDR1 and CDR2: SGHAT and FQNNGV. The CDR3 has 14 residues. The germline V and J ends were trimmed by 0 bases and 10 bases, with 10 bases remaining between them. The CDR3 spells CASSLDPWGSPLHF. The CDR3 DNA reads as TGTGCCAGCAGCTTAGATCCCTGGGGATCACCCCTCCACTTT.